This entry is about one T cell receptor beta chain. Its specificity is not known. The PCR employed 60 Vbeta primers together with 13 Jbeta primers. The method was immunoSEQ multiplex PCR; TCRdb's version includes in-frame clones alone and lacks a portion of them. The sample records 220,000 or so clones, about 72% being singletons. The CDR3 consists of 14 residues. The germline V gene encodes CDR1 MNHEY and CDR2 SMNVEV (reference sequence). V lost 10 bases, J lost 0 bases, and 8 bases stayed unmatched. These data come from a study of cytomegalovirus exposure and HLA in healthy donors. Looking at the study overall: Of all 400 or so donors who were genotyped, under 90% belonged to the Caucasian-associated ancestry cluster. Study-level results: Reported performance of the classifier showed diagnosis of cytomegalovirus status with high specificity and sensitivity. Upon later analysis, TCR association rates were observed to vary by HLA locus, being highest for DRB1 and lowest for HLA-C. TCR beta sequences reportedly predicted most subjects' HLA-A and HLA-B alleles accurately.

Material: PBMCs. This receptor was identified in a male donor in good health and CMV-seronegative. The chain links TRBV27 to TRBJ1-1; 7 nucleotides align to TRBD1. This CDR3 reads CATWVDRLNTEAFF. The CDR3 DNA sequence: TGTGCCACCTGGGTGGACAGGTTGAACACTGAAGCTTTCTTT.